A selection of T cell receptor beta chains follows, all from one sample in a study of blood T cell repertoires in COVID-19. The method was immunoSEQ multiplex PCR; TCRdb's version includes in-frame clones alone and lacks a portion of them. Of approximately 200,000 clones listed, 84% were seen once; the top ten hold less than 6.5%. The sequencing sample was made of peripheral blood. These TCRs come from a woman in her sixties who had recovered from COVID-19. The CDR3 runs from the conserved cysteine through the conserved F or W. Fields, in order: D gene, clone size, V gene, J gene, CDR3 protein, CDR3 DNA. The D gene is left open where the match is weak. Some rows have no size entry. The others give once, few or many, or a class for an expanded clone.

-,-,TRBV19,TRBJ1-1,CASSTTPNTEAFF,TGTGCCAGTAGTACCACACCGAACACTGAAGCTTTCTTT
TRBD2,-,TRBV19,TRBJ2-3,CASSIWPGLAGGGTDTQYF,TGTGCCAGTAGTATTTGGCCGGGACTAGCGGGGGGGGGCACAGATACGCAGTATTTT
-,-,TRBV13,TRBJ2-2,CASSLWGRLAGELFF,TGTGCCAGCAGCTTGTGGGGGCGATTAGCCGGGGAGCTGTTTTTT
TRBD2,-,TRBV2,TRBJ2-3,CASILAGGTTHTQYF,TGTGCCAGCATACTAGCGGGGGGCACCACCCATACGCAGTATTTT
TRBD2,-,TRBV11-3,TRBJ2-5,CASSRGGNQETQYF,TGTGCCAGCAGCCGCGGGGGGAATCAAGAGACCCAGTACTTC
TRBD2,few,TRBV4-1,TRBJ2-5,CASSQFGTREETQYF,TGCGCCAGCAGCCAATTCGGGACTAGGGAAGAGACCCAGTACTTC
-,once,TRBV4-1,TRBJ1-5,CASSLTLDSNQPQHF,TGCGCCAGCAGCCTTACTCTAGATAGCAATCAGCCCCAGCATTTT
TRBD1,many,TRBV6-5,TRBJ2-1,CASTQDRAAYNEQFF,TGTGCCAGCACACAGGACAGGGCTGCCTACAATGAGCAGTTCTTC
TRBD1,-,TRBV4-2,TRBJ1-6,CASSQDTGGAWNSPLHF,TGTGCCAGCAGCCAAGATACAGGGGGCGCTTGGAATTCACCCCTCCACTTT
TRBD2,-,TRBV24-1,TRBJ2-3,CATSVAGTDTQYF,TGTGCCACCAGTGTAGCGGGTACAGATACGCAGTATTTT
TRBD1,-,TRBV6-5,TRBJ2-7,CAIDRGTGDYEQYF,TGTGCCATCGATAGGGGGACAGGGGACTACGAGCAGTACTTC
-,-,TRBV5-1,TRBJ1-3,CASSLDRAGGGNTIYF,TGCGCCAGCAGCTTGGACCGGGCAGGCGGGGGAAACACCATATATTTT
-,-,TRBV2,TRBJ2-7,CASSDRANEQYF,TGTGCCAGCAGTGACCGTGCGAACGAGCAGTACTTC
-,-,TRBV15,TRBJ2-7,CATSRELGGGDEQYF,TGTGCCACCAGCAGAGAGCTGGGTGGCGGAGACGAGCAGTACTTC
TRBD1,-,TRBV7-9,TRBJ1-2,CASMGQGLYGYTF,TGTGCCAGCATGGGACAGGGGCTGTATGGCTACACCTTC
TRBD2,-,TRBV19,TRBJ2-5,CASSIGAGGRETQYF,TGTGCCAGTAGTATTGGTGCGGGGGGCCGGGAGACCCAGTACTTC
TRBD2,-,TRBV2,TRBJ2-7,CASILAGGLGEQYF,TGTGCCAGTATTCTAGCGGGGGGGCTGGGCGAGCAGTACTTC
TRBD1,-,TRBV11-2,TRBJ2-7,CASSSMGQRTSYEQYF,TGTGCCAGCAGCTCTATGGGACAGCGAACCTCCTACGAGCAGTACTTC
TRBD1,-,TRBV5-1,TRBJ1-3,CASSREGAMGNTIYF,TGCGCCAGCAGTCGAGAGGGGGCGATGGGAAACACCATATATTTT
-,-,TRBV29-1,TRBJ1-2,CSVDAQGYGYTF,TGCAGCGTTGACGCGCAGGGGTATGGCTACACCTTC
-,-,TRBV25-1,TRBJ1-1,CASSEADDHEAFF,TGTGCCAGCAGTGAAGCGGATGACCATGAAGCTTTCTTT
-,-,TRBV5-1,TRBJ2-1,CASSSRPGAIYNEQFF,TGCGCCAGCAGCTCGCGGCCGGGTGCCATATACAATGAGCAGTTCTTC
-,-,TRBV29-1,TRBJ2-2,CSDTQGVGAGELFF,TGCAGCGATACACAGGGTGTTGGGGCCGGGGAGCTGTTTTTT
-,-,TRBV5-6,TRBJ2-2,CASEGVKRYAGELFF,TGTGCCAGCGAGGGGGTAAAACGGTACGCCGGGGAGCTGTTTTTT
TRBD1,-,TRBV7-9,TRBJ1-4,CASSSGQALEKLFF,TGTGCCAGCAGCTCCGGACAGGCACTCGAAAAACTGTTTTTT
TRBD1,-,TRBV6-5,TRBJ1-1,CASSYGQVNTEAFF,TGTGCCAGCAGTTACGGACAGGTGAACACTGAAGCTTTCTTT
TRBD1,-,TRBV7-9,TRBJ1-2,CASSLPGTGAVLPYGYTF,TGTGCCAGCAGCTTACCCGGGACAGGGGCCGTCCTCCCCTATGGCTACACCTTC
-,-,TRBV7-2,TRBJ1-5,CASSPRGYSNQPQHF,TGTGCCAGCAGCCCTAGGGGTTATAGCAATCAGCCCCAGCATTTT
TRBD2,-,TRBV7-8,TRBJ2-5,CASSFRTTSGGETQYF,TGTGCCAGCAGCTTCCGGACGACTAGCGGGGGAGAGACCCAGTACTTC
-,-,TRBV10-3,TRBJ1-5,CAIRVNGDSNQPQHF,TGTGCCATCCGCGTCAACGGAGATAGCAATCAGCCCCAGCATTTT
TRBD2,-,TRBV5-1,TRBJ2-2,CASSPSSGGTGELFF,TGCGCCAGCAGCCCTTCTAGCGGGGGGACCGGGGAGCTGTTTTTT
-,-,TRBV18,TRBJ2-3,CASSLRATDTQYF,TGTGCCAGCTCACTCCGAGCCACAGATACGCAGTATTTT
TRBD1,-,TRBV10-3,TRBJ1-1,CAISESRGGRNTEAFF,TGTGCCATCAGTGAGTCGAGAGGGGGCCGGAACACTGAAGCTTTCTTT
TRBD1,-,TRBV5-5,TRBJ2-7,CASSLVLGQRTYLSYEQYF,TGTGCCAGCAGCCTCGTTTTGGGACAGCGGACTTACCTTTCGTACGAGCAGTACTTC
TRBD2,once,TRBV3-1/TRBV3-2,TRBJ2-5,CASSYLAVGGDQETQYF,TGTGCCAGCAGCTACCTAGCTGTGGGAGGGGACCAAGAGACCCAGTACTTC
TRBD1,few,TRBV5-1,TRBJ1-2,CASSRAEGGNGYTF,TGCGCCAGCAGCCGGGCGGAAGGGGGCAATGGCTACACCTTC
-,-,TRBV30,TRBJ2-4,CAWSAKPGTPYF,TGTGCCTGGAGTGCGAAGCCCGGGACACCCTACTTC
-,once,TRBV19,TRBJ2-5,CASSMGAGAHQETQYF,TGTGCCAGTAGTATGGGGGCAGGGGCCCATCAAGAGACCCAGTACTTC